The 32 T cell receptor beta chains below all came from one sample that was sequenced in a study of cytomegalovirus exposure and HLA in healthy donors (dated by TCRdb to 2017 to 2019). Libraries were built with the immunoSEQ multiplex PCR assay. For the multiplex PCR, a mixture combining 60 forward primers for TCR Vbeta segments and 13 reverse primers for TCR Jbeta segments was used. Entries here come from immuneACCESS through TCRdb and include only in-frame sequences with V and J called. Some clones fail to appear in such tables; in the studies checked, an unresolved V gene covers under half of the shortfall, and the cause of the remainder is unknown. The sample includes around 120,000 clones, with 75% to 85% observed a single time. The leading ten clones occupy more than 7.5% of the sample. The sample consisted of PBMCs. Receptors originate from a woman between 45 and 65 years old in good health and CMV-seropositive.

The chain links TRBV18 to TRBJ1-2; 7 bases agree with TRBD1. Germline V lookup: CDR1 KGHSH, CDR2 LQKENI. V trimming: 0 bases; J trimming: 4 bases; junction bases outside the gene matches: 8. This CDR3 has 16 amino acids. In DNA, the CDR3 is TGTGCCAGCTCACCACCGGGGACAGAGAGCGGCTATGGCTACACCTTC. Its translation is CASSPPGTESGYGYTF.

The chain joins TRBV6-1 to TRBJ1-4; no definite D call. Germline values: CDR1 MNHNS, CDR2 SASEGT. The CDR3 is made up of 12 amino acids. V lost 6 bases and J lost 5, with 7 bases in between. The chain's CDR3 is CASRTQNEKLFF. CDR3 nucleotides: TGTGCCAGCAGGACACAAAATGAAAAACTGTTTTTT.

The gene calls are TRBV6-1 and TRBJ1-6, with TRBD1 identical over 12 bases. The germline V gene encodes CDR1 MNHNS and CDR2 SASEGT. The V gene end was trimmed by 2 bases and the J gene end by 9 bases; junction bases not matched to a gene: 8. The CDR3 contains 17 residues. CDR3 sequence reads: CASSENGGDRGRSPLHF. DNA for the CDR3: TGTGCCAGCAGTGAAAACGGGGGGGACAGGGGGCGTTCACCCCTCCACTTT.

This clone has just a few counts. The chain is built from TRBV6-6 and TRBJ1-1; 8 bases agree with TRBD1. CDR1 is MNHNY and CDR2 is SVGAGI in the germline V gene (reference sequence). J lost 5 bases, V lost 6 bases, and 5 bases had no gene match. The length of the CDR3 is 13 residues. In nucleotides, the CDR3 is TGTGCCAGCAGCACAGACAGGGGTACTGAAGCTTTCTTT. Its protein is CASSTDRGTEAFF.

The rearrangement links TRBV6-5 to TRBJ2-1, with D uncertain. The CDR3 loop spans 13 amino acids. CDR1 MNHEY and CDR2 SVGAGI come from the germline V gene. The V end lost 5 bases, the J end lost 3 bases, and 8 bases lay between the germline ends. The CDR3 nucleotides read TGTGCCAGCAGTCCCGCTAACTACAATGAGCAGTTCTTC. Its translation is CASSPANYNEQFF.

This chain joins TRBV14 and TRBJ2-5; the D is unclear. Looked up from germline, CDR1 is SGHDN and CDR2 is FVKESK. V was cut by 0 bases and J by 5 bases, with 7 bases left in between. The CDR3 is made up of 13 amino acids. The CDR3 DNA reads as TGTGCCAGCAGCCAAGATAACGAGGAGACCCAGTACTTC. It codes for CASSQDNEETQYF.

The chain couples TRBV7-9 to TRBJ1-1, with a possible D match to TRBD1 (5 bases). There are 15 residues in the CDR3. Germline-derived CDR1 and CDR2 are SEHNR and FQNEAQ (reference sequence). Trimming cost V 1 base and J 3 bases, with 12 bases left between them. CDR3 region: CASSLGGGTDTEAFF. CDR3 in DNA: TGTGCCAGCAGCTTAGGGGGGGGGACGGACACTGAAGCTTTCTTT.

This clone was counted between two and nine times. The DNA for the CDR3 is TGCGCAGGGGACACTAATGAAAAACTGTTTTTT. This codes for CAGDTNEKLFF. J is TRBJ1-4 and V is TRBV20-1; a weak D match, TRBD1 (6 bases). The CDR3 has 11 residues. The V gene's germline CDR1 is DFQATT and CDR2 SNEGSKA (reference sequence).

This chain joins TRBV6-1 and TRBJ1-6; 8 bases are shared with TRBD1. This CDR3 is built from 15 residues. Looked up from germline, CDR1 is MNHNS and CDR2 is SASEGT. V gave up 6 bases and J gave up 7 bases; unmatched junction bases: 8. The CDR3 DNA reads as TGTGCCAGCAGCCGGGACAGGTTGGAAAATTCACCCCTCCACTTT. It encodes CASSRDRLENSPLHF.

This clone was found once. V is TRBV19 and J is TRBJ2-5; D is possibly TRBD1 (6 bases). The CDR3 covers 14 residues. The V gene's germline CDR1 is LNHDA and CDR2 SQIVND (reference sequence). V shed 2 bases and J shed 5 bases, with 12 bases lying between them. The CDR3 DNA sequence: TGTGCCAGTAGTATAACAGGGTTTACGGAGACCCAGTACTTC. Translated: CASSITGFTETQYF.

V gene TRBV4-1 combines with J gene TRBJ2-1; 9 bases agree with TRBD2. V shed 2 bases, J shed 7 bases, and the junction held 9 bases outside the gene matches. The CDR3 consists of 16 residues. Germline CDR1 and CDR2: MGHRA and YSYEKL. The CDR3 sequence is CASSQQSAGGKNEQFF. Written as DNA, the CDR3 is TGCGCCAGCAGCCAACAGTCAGCGGGGGGTAAAAATGAGCAGTTCTTC.

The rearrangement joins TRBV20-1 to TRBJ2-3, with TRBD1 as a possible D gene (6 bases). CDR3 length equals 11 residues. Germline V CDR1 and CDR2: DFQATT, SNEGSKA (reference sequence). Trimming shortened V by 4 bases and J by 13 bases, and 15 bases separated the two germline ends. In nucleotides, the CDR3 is TGCAGTGCTAAGATGGTGGCAGGGGAGTATTTT. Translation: CSAKMVAGEYF.

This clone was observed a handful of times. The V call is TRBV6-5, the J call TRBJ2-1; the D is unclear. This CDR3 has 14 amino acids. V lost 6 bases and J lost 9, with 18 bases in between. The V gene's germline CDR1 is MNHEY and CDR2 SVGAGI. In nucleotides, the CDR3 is TGTGCCAGCAGCCGACCGGATGGGTCGGGTGAGCAGTTCTTC. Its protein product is CASSRPDGSGEQFF.

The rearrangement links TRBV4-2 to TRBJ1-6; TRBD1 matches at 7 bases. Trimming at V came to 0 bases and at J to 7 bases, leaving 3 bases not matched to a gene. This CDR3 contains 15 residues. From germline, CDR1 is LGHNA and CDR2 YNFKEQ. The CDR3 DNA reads TGTGCCAGCAGCCAAGACCCGACAGGGAATTCACCCCTCCACTTT. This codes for CASSQDPTGNSPLHF.

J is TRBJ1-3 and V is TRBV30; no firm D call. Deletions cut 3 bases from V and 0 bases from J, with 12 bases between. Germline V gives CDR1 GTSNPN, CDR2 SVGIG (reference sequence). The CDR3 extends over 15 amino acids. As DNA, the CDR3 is TGTGCCTGGAGCCTCGGGAGTTCCTCTGGAAACACCATATATTTT. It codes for CAWSLGSSSGNTIYF.

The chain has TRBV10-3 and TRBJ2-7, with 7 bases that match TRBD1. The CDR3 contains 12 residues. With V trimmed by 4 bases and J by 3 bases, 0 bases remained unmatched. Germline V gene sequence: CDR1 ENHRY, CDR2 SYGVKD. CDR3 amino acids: CAISGTGYEQYF. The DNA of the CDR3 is TGTGCCATCAGTGGGACAGGCTACGAGCAGTACTTC.

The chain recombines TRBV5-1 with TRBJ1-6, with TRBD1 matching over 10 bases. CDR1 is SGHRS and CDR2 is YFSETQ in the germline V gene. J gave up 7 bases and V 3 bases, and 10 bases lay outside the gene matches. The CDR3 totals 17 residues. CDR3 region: CASSWIPGQGPNSPLHF. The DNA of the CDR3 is TGCGCCAGCAGCTGGATTCCGGGACAGGGGCCGAATTCACCCCTCCACTTT. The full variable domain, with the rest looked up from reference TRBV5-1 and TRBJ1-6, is KAGVTQTPRYLIKTRGQQVTLSCSPISGHRSVSWYQQTPGQGLQFLFEYFSETQRNKGNFPGRFSGRQFSNSRSEMNVSTLELGDSALYLCASSWIPGQGPNSPLHFGNGTRLTVT.

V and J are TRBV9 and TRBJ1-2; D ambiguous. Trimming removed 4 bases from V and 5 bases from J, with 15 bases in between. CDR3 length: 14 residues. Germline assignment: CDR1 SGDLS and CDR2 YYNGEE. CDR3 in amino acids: CASSIGPAGYGYTF. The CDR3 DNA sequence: TGTGCCAGCAGCATAGGACCTGCCGGGTATGGCTACACCTTC.

The CDR3 coding sequence is TGTGCCAGTAGCTCTGGACAGGGGAATCAGCCCCAGCATTTT. Protein sequence: CASSSGQGNQPQHF. V gene TRBV19 combines with J gene TRBJ1-5; 9 bases agree with TRBD1. CDR1 and CDR2 from the germline V gene are LNHDA and SQIVND (reference sequence). V gave up 6 bases and J gave up 4 bases; unmatched junction bases: 4. The CDR3 contains 14 residues.

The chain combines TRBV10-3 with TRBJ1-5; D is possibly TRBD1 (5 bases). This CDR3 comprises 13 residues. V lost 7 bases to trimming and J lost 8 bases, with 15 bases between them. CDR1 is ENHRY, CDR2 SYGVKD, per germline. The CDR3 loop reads CAINNAPGEPQHF. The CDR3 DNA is TGTGCCATCAATAACGCTCCGGGGGAGCCCCAGCATTTT.

The CDR3 spells CSAKTGASETQYF. Written as DNA, the CDR3 is TGCAGCGCCAAGACAGGGGCGAGTGAGACCCAGTACTTC. The V call is TRBV29-1, the J call TRBJ2-5, with 8 bases aligning to TRBD1. With V trimmed by 7 bases and J by 5 bases, 9 bases remained unmatched. The CDR3 extends over 13 amino acids. The germline gives CDR1 SQVTM, CDR2 ANQGSEA.

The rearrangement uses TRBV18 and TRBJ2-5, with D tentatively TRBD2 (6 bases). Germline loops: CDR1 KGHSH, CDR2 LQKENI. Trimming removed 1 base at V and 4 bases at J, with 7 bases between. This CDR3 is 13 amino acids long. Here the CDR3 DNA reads TGTGCCAGCTCACCACTCGGGGGAGAGACCCAGTACTTC. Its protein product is CASSPLGGETQYF.

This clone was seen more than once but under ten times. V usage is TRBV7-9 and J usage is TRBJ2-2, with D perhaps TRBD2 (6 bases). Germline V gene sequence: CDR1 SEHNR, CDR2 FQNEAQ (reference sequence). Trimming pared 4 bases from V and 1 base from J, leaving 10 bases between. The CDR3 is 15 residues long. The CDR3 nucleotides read TGTGCCAGCAGCTCGGCGGGGAGGAACACCGGGGAGCTGTTTTTT. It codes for CASSSAGRNTGELFF. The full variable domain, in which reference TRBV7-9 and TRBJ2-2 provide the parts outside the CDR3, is DTGVSQNPRHKITKRGQNVTFRCDPISEHNRLYWYRQTLGQGPEFLTYFQNEAQLEKSRLLSDRFSAERPKGSFSTLEIQRTEQGDSAMYLCASSSAGRNTGELFFGEGSRLTVL.

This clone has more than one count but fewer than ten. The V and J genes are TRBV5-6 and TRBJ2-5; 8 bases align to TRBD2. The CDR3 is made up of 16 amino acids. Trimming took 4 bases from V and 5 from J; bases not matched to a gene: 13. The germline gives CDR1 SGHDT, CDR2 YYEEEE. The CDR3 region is CASSLAPAGGRETQYF. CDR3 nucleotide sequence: TGTGCCAGCAGCCTCGCACCTGCGGGGGGCAGGGAGACCCAGTACTTC.

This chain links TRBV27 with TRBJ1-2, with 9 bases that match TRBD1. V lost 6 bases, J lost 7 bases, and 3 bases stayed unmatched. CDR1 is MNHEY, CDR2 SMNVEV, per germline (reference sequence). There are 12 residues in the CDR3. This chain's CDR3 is CASSPTGGGYTF. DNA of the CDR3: TGTGCCAGCAGCCCGACAGGGGGTGGCTACACCTTC.

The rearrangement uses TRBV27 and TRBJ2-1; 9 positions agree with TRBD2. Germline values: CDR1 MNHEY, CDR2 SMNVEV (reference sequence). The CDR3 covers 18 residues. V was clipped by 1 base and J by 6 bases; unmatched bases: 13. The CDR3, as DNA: TGTGCCAGCAGTTTATACCCCCAGAGCGGGAGGAACCGCAATGAGCAGTTCTTC. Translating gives CASSLYPQSGRNRNEQFF.

The DNA for the CDR3 is TGTGCCAGCAGCCAAGATAAGAGGGGGCCACCCTCTGGGGCCAACGTCCTGACTTTC. Its translation: CASSQDKRGPPSGANVLTF. V is TRBV4-2 and J is TRBJ2-6; 7 bases fit TRBD1. This CDR3 is built from 19 residues. CDR1 LGHNA and CDR2 YNFKEQ come from the germline V gene. The V gene end was trimmed by 0 bases and the J gene end by 0 bases; junction bases not matched to a gene: 8.

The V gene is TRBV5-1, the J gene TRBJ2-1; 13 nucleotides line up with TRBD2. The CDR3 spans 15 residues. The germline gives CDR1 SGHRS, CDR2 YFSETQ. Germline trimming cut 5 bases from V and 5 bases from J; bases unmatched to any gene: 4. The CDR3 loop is CASSQGLAGNNEQFF. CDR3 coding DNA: TGCGCCAGCAGTCAGGGACTAGCGGGGAACAATGAGCAGTTCTTC.

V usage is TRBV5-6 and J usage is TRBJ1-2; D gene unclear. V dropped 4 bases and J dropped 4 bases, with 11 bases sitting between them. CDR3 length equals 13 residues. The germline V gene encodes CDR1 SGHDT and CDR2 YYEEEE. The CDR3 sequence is CASSTAPGYGYTF. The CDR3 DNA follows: TGTGCCAGCAGCACCGCCCCGGGCTATGGCTACACCTTC. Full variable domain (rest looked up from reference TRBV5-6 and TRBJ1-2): DAGVTQSPTHLIKTRGQQVTLRCSPKSGHDTVSWYQQALGQGPQFIFQYYEEEERQRGNFPDRFSGHQFPNYSSELNVNALLLGDSALYLCASSTAPGYGYTFGSGTRLTVV.

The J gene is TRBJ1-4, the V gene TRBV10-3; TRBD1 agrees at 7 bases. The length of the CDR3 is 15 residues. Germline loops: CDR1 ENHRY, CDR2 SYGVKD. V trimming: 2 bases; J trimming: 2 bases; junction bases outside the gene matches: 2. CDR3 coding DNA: TGTGCCATCAGTGAGCAGACAGGGACTAATGAAAAACTGTTTTTT. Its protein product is CAISEQTGTNEKLFF.

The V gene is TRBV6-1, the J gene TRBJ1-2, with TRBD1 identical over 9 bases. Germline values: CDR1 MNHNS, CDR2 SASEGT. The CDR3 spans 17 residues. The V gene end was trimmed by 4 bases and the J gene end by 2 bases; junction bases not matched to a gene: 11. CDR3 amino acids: CASSAQGAMIKNYGYTF. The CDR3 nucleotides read TGTGCCAGCAGTGCACAGGGGGCGATGATCAAGAACTATGGCTACACCTTC.

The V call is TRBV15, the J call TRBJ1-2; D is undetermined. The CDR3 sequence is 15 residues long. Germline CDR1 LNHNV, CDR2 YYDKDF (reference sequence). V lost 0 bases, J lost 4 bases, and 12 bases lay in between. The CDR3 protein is CATSRDPLLGYGYTF. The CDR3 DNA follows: TGTGCCACCAGCAGAGATCCACTACTCGGCTATGGCTACACCTTC.